The 21 T cell receptor beta chains listed next were all sequenced from one sample in a study of OX40 agonist ivuxolimab in advanced cancers. Profiling relied on immunoSEQ multiplex PCR, and the TCRdb table lists in-frame clones only, not all of them. Seen here are about 62,000 clones, about 85% observed once, and the top ten hold 3% to 4%. The specimen was CD4+ or CD8+ T cells sorted from blood, collected in a trial of the OX40 agonist ivuxolimab. The receptors derive from an adult with an advanced solid tumor such as melanoma, head and neck, liver or kidney cancer.

CDR3 coding DNA: TGTGCCAGTAGTAAGGGGGTAAGCAATCAGCCCCAGCATTTT. Its translation is CASSKGVSNQPQHF. The chain uses TRBV19 and TRBJ1-5; perhaps TRBD1 as D (6 bases). The CDR3 has 14 residues. With 4 bases removed from V and 1 base from J, the gap between germline ends came to 8 bases. The germline gives CDR1 LNHDA, CDR2 SQIVND (reference sequence).

The chain couples TRBV9 to TRBJ2-5, with 9 positions matching TRBD1. The CDR3 contains 16 residues. Germline CDR1 reads SGDLS; CDR2 reads YYNGEE. The ends lost 3 bases at V and 5 bases at J; junction bases unmatched: 11. In DNA form, the CDR3 reads TGTGCCAGCAGCGCCTTCCGGGACAGGGCGCGGGAGACCCAGTACTTC. As protein: CASSAFRDRARETQYF.

The chain couples TRBV6-5 to TRBJ2-5; tentatively, D is TRBD2 (5 bases). The CDR3 runs 15 residues. Trimming took off 2 bases at V and 2 bases at J, with 12 bases between the two ends. CDR1 is MNHEY and CDR2 is SVGAGI in the germline V gene. The CDR3 reads CASSYVGLAQETQYF. CDR3 DNA: TGTGCCAGCAGTTACGTGGGGTTAGCGCAAGAGACCCAGTACTTC.

The chain is built from TRBV6-1 and TRBJ1-2, with no clear D. Germline CDR1 is MNHNS and CDR2 is SASEGT. V was clipped by 3 bases and J by 7 bases, with 9 bases between them. The CDR3 loop spans 12 amino acids. The DNA of the CDR3 is TGTGCCAGCAGTGAGACCGCGCTTGGCTACACCTTC. It translates to CASSETALGYTF.

This chain uses TRBV18 with TRBJ2-1, with 13 bases identical to TRBD2. The CDR3 length is 14 residues. Germline V CDR1 and CDR2: KGHSH, LQKENI. V dropped 3 bases and J dropped 9; count of bases not matched to a gene: 2. The CDR3, as DNA: TGTGCCAGCTCACCGGGGACTAGCGGGATTGAGCAGTTCTTC. This gives the protein CASSPGTSGIEQFF.

This clone was recorded a few times. This sequence joins TRBV29-1 and TRBJ2-3; 11 bases map to TRBD2. The germline gives CDR1 SQVTM, CDR2 ANQGSEA. The CDR3 covers 18 residues. V shed 5 bases, J shed 1 base, and the junction held 14 bases outside the gene matches. The CDR3 bases are TGCAGCGTTTATGGGGCTAGCGGGGGGCGCACCCGCACAGATACGCAGTATTTT. Protein product: CSVYGASGGRTRTDTQYF.

V usage is TRBV15 and J usage is TRBJ1-2, with no clear D. Trimming left V 0 bases short and J 6 bases short, with 11 bases between. Germline CDR1 reads LNHNV; CDR2 reads YYDKDF (reference sequence). The CDR3 is 14 amino acids. The chain's CDR3 is CATSRDLTGDGYTF. The CDR3 region has the DNA TGTGCCACCAGCAGAGATTTAACGGGAGATGGCTACACCTTC.

The chain links TRBV28 to TRBJ1-4, with TRBD1 identical over 7 bases. Germline CDR1 is MDHEN and CDR2 is SYDVKM. The CDR3 sequence is 16 residues long. Trimming at V came to 5 bases and at J to 8 bases, leaving 14 bases not matched to a gene. The CDR3 DNA follows: TGTGCCAGCAGTCCCCCTGGGGGAGGGGGCAAGGAAAAACTGTTTTTT. This sequence encodes CASSPPGGGGKEKLFF.

This clone was detected a few times. V gene TRBV29-1 combines with J gene TRBJ2-5, with 15 bases fitting TRBD2. Looked up from germline, CDR1 is SQVTM and CDR2 is ANQGSEA. CDR3 length equals 16 residues. Trimming removed 3 bases from V and 7 bases from J; junction bases left unmatched: 9. CDR3 DNA: TGCAGCGTTGATGGACTAGCGGGGGGGACTCAGGGGACCCAGTACTTC. Amino acids: CSVDGLAGGTQGTQYF.

This clone was detected once. The chain recombines TRBV4-1 with TRBJ2-2; D not resolved. The CDR3 spans 14 residues. V lost 1 base to trimming and J lost 4 bases, with 7 bases between them. In germline, CDR1 is MGHRA, CDR2 YSYEKL. CDR3 region: CASSQGGVTGELFF. In nucleotides, the CDR3 is TGCGCCAGCAGCCAAGGTGGGGTCACCGGGGAGCTGTTTTTT.

J is TRBJ2-7 and V is TRBV27; 9 bases are a match to TRBD2. This CDR3 is built from 16 residues. Trimming took 4 bases from V and 4 from J; bases not matched to a gene: 11. Germline CDR1 MNHEY, CDR2 SMNVEV (reference sequence). For the CDR3, the DNA is TGTGCCAGCAGTTCAACCGGGACTAGCTTCGTTTACGAGCAGTACTTC. This translates into CASSSTGTSFVYEQYF.

The chain links TRBV5-1 to TRBJ2-3; D not certain. V was clipped by 0 bases and J by 3 bases, with 8 bases between them. The V gene's germline CDR1 is SGHRS and CDR2 YFSETQ. This CDR3 is built from 14 residues. As DNA, the CDR3 is TGCGCCAGCAGCTTGGAGGCGGATACAGATACGCAGTATTTT. Its translation is CASSLEADTDTQYF.

The V and J genes are TRBV28 and TRBJ1-1, with D tentatively TRBD1 (6 bases). The CDR3 covers 14 residues. V was shortened by 2 bases and J by 1 base, with 8 bases between the two germline ends. Germline V gene data show CDR1 as MDHEN and CDR2 as SYDVKM. The CDR3 DNA follows: TGTGCCAGCAGTTTAACAGGGAGGAACACTGAAGCTTTCTTT. This translates into CASSLTGRNTEAFF.

V and J are TRBV4-1 and TRBJ1-1; D is possibly TRBD1 (6 bases). This CDR3 region has 16 residues. Germline values: CDR1 MGHRA, CDR2 YSYEKL. V lost 4 bases to trimming and J lost 2 bases, with 17 bases between them. The CDR3 spells CASSRVPGHPNTEAFF. The CDR3 region has the DNA TGCGCCAGCAGCCGCGTCCCGGGACACCCTAACACTGAAGCTTTCTTT.

The CDR3 DNA sequence: TGTGCCAGCAGCGTAGACGGACAGAGTTACAATGAGCAGTTCTTC. This sequence encodes CASSVDGQSYNEQFF. This chain links TRBV9 with TRBJ2-1, with D possibly TRBD1 on 6 matching bases. The germline CDR1 and CDR2 sequences are SGDLS and YYNGEE. The CDR3 consists of 15 residues. Trimming pared 0 bases from V and 4 bases from J, leaving 11 bases between.

This chain joins TRBV10-3 and TRBJ2-1; TRBD1 or TRBD2 may be the D gene (5 bases each). V lost 6 bases to trimming and J lost 7 bases, with 16 bases between them. The length of the CDR3 is 14 residues. From germline, CDR1 is ENHRY and CDR2 SYGVKD. CDR3 in amino acids: CAISLGGPLNEQFF. The CDR3 DNA follows: TGTGCCATCAGCCTTGGGGGACCCCTAAATGAGCAGTTCTTC.

With respect to this clone: At one boundary the junction diverges from the germline segment, which might be a read error. This chain connects TRBV5-6 to TRBJ2-5; D is undetermined. CDR1 and CDR2 from the germline V gene are SGHDT and YYEEEE. There are 11 residues in the CDR3. The CDR3 region is CASSRSESQYF. CDR3 in DNA: TGTGCCAGCAGCCGTTCAGAGTCCCAGTACTTC. The variable domain in full, completed from reference TRBV5-6 and TRBJ2-5, reads DAGVTQSPTHLIKTRGQQVTLRCSPKSGHDTVSWYQQALGQGPQFIFQYYEEEERQRGNFPDRFSGHQFPNYSSELNVNALLLGDSALYLCASSRSESQYFGPGTRLLVL.

The rearrangement joins TRBV19 to TRBJ2-7, with 9 bases fitting TRBD1. The CDR3 spans 15 residues. The junction had 13 bases not matched to a gene; V was cut back by 6 bases and J by 7 bases. CDR1 and CDR2 (germline): LNHDA, SQIVND (reference sequence). The CDR3 region is CASSAFGQGMGEQYF. In nucleotides, the CDR3 is TGTGCCAGTAGCGCATTTGGACAGGGGATGGGGGAGCAGTACTTC.

CDR3 DNA: TGTGCCAGCAGCGACACCGACAGGAGCTCCTATAATTCACCCCTCCACTTT. It specifies CASSDTDRSSYNSPLHF. This chain uses TRBV7-6 with TRBJ1-6; TRBD1 is a possible D gene (6 bases). Germline CDR1 and CDR2: SGHVS and FNYEAQ. The CDR3 spans 17 residues. V dropped 5 bases and J dropped 0 bases, with 14 bases sitting between them. The full variable domain, in which reference TRBV7-6 and TRBJ1-6 provide the parts outside the CDR3, is GAGVSQSPRYKVTKRGQDVALRCDPISGHVSLYWYRQALGQGPEFLTYFNYEAQQDKSGLPNDRFSAERPEGSISTLTIQRTEQRDSAMYRCASSDTDRSSYNSPLHFGNGTRLTVT.

CDR3 nucleotides: TGTGCCAGCAGCTCCCCCAGAGGTCGGGGGTATGGCTACACCTTC. It encodes CASSSPRGRGYGYTF. The chain employs TRBV11-2 and TRBJ1-2, with a weak D call TRBD1 (5 bases). Germline assignment: CDR1 SGHAT and CDR2 FQNNGV. The CDR3 has 15 residues. V lost 4 bases, J lost 5 bases, and 17 bases lay in between.

As DNA, the CDR3 is TGTGCCAGCAGTGAACTAGCGGCAGATACGCAGTATTTT. Protein: CASSELAADTQYF. V gene TRBV6-1 combines with J gene TRBJ2-3, with 7 positions matching TRBD2. The CDR3 is made up of 13 amino acids. V lost 2 bases, J lost 4 bases, and 0 bases stayed unmatched. Germline V gene sequence: CDR1 MNHNS, CDR2 SASEGT.